This is a list of T cell receptor beta chains from one sample in a study of blood T cell repertoires in COVID-19. Repertoires were generated with immunoSEQ multiplex PCR, while TCRdb's copy carries only in-frame clones and drops some. This table holds about 18,000 clones, about 91% found once. Specimen: PBMCs or T cells enriched from blood (not recorded which). These receptors were obtained from a woman aged 30 to 39 who had recovered from COVID-19. Each CDR3 is given with its conserved first and last residue. Each record gives: V gene, J gene, clone size, D gene, CDR3 protein, CDR3 DNA. D genes are given only for firm matches. Only part of the rows carry a size: once, few, many, or a class if the clone is expanded.

TRBV10-1,TRBJ2-1,-,TRBD2,CASSERRGGYNEQFF,TGCGCCAGCAGTGAGAGGCGGGGGGGCTACAATGAGCAGTTCTTC
TRBV30,TRBJ1-2,-,-,CAWSFGNYGYTF,TGTGCCTGGAGTTTCGGGAACTATGGCTACACCTTC
TRBV29-1,TRBJ1-2,few,-,CSVELGSYGYTF,TGCAGCGTTGAATTGGGCAGTTATGGCTACACCTTC
TRBV19,TRBJ2-1,-,TRBD2,CASSPGGGGHFSYNEQFF,TGTGCCAGTAGTCCGGGCGGGGGAGGCCACTTCTCCTACAATGAGCAGTTCTTC
TRBV5-1,TRBJ1-1,-,TRBD1,CASSGTGLNTEAFF,TGCGCCAGCAGCGGGACAGGTTTGAACACTGAAGCTTTCTTT
TRBV5-1,TRBJ1-1,-,TRBD1,CASSSTGQGTEAFF,TGCGCCAGCAGCTCGACCGGACAGGGCACTGAAGCTTTCTTT
TRBV3-1/TRBV3-2,TRBJ2-2,-,-,CASSLGQLNTGELFF,TGTGCCAGCAGCCTCGGACAGTTAAACACCGGGGAGCTGTTTTTT
TRBV5-1,TRBJ2-7,-,-,CASSFAPGVDEQYF,TGCGCCAGCAGCTTCGCGCCAGGGGTGGACGAGCAGTACTTC
TRBV11-2,TRBJ2-3,-,TRBD2,CASSLDRSGEQYF,TGTGCCAGCAGCTTAGATAGAAGCGGGGAGCAGTATTTT
TRBV11-2,TRBJ2-2,-,-,CASSLEAAGAGELFF,TGTGCCAGCAGCCTCGAGGCAGCCGGGGCCGGGGAGCTGTTTTTT
TRBV30,TRBJ2-3,-,TRBD2,CAWSVRGGGDTQYF,TGTGCCTGGAGTGTGCGTGGGGGGGGAGATACGCAGTATTTT
TRBV21-1,TRBJ2-7,-,-,CASSKLRDNYEQYF,TGTGCCAGCAGCAAACTCAGGGATAACTACGAGCAGTACTTC
TRBV6-2/TRBV6-3,TRBJ2-1,-,TRBD2,CASSYQAGGPNEQFF,TGTGCCAGCAGTTATCAAGCGGGGGGGCCCAATGAGCAGTTCTTC
TRBV5-4,TRBJ2-2,-,-,CASSPWNTGELFF,TGTGCCAGCAGCCCCTGGAACACCGGGGAGCTGTTTTTT
TRBV19,TRBJ2-3,-,TRBD1,CATGDRRRTDTQYF,TGTGCCACCGGGGACAGGCGACGCACAGATACGCAGTATTTT
TRBV2,TRBJ1-5,-,-,CASRTSTGVWDQPQHF,TGTGCCAGCAGAACTTCAACAGGTGTATGGGATCAGCCCCAGCATTTT
TRBV6-2/TRBV6-3,TRBJ1-5,-,-,CASSYSSRGGNQPQHF,TGTGCCAGCAGTTACTCGTCCAGGGGTGGCAATCAGCCCCAGCATTTT
TRBV12-3/TRBV12-4,TRBJ1-1,-,-,CASRQQDYTEAFF,TGTGCCAGCAGACAACAGGATTACACTGAAGCTTTCTTT
TRBV2,TRBJ2-3,-,-,CASRGLNTDTQYF,TGTGCCAGCAGGGGACTTAACACAGATACGCAGTATTTT
TRBV5-1,TRBJ2-1,-,-,CASSLGGGGGDEQFF,TGCGCCAGCAGCTTGGGTGGCGGGGGCGGCGATGAGCAGTTCTTC
TRBV14,TRBJ2-1,-,-,CASSHVGEQFF,TGTGCCAGCAGCCATGTCGGTGAGCAGTTCTTC
TRBV3-1/TRBV3-2,TRBJ2-1,-,TRBD2,CASSHLAGGPGNEQFF,TGTGCCAGCAGCCATCTAGCGGGGGGGCCGGGCAATGAGCAGTTCTTC
TRBV12-3/TRBV12-4,TRBJ2-7,-,-,CASSTQVPYEQYF,TGTGCCAGCAGCACACAGGTACCCTACGAGCAGTACTTC
TRBV2,TRBJ1-1,once,-,CASSGQMNTEAFF,TGTGCCAGCAGCGGACAGATGAACACTGAAGCTTTCTTT
TRBV18,TRBJ1-3,-,-,CASSNQGPGNTIYF,TGTGCCAGCTCGAACCAGGGCCCTGGAAACACCATATATTTT
TRBV7-9,TRBJ1-1,-,TRBD1,CASSEGQGMNTEAFF,TGTGCCAGCAGCGAGGGACAGGGGATGAACACTGAAGCTTTCTTT
TRBV9,TRBJ2-2,-,TRBD1,CASSVDPGTGAFGELFF,TGTGCCAGCAGCGTAGACCCAGGGACAGGGGCGTTCGGGGAGCTGTTTTTT
TRBV13,TRBJ2-7,-,TRBD1,CASSTTTGFHYEQYF,TGTGCCAGCAGCACCACGACAGGGTTCCACTACGAGCAGTACTTC
TRBV27,TRBJ1-1,-,-,CASSLVSGMNTEAFF,TGTGCCAGCAGTTTAGTTTCAGGGATGAACACTGAAGCTTTCTTT
TRBV7-2,TRBJ2-1,few,TRBD1,CASSLERDRGKIDEQFF,TGTGCCAGCAGCTTAGAGCGGGACAGGGGGAAAATAGATGAGCAGTTCTTC
TRBV12-3/TRBV12-4,TRBJ1-2,few,-,CASSLNGDRGYTF,TGTGCCAGCAGTTTAAACGGGGATCGAGGCTACACCTTC
TRBV12-5,TRBJ1-5,-,-,CASGGGGPSNQPQHF,TGTGCTAGTGGGGGAGGGGGGCCAAGCAATCAGCCCCAGCATTTT
TRBV3-1/TRBV3-2,TRBJ2-1,once,TRBD1,CASSHRTGGNEQFF,TGTGCCAGCAGCCACCGGACAGGGGGCAATGAGCAGTTCTTC
TRBV7-9,TRBJ1-4,-,TRBD1,CASSLILQGRFVEKLFF,TGTGCCAGCAGCTTAATATTACAGGGGCGGTTTGTTGAAAAACTGTTTTTT
TRBV28,TRBJ1-1,-,-,CASRPGGVGGSDTEAFF,TGTGCCAGCAGGCCGGGAGGGGTTGGGGGGTCCGACACTGAAGCTTTCTTT
TRBV11-3,TRBJ2-5,-,TRBD2,CASSLGSATSGGETQYF,TGTGCCAGCAGCTTAGGGTCTGCGACTAGCGGGGGAGAGACCCAGTACTTC
TRBV24-1,TRBJ2-1,-,TRBD2,CATSDPRLAGSYNEQFF,TGTGCCACCAGTGATCCTAGACTAGCAGGGTCCTACAATGAGCAGTTCTTC
TRBV30,TRBJ1-1,-,-,CAWRVGVHRLF,TGTGCCTGGAGAGTAGGGGTCCACCGACTCTTT
TRBV7-3,TRBJ2-7,-,TRBD2,CASSPGTSDYYEQYF,TGTGCCAGCAGCCCCGGGACTAGCGATTACTACGAGCAGTACTTC
TRBV6-5,TRBJ1-1,-,TRBD1,CASPGQVNTEAFF,TGTGCCAGCCCGGGACAGGTTAACACTGAAGCTTTCTTT
TRBV7-9,TRBJ1-2,-,TRBD1,CASSPRQGRVDGYTF,TGTGCCAGCAGCCCTCGACAGGGTAGGGTTGATGGCTACACCTTC
TRBV3-1/TRBV3-2,TRBJ1-1,few,TRBD1,CASRGQVNTEAFF,TGTGCCAGCAGGGGACAGGTCAACACTGAAGCTTTCTTT
TRBV28,TRBJ1-1,few,-,CASSLLTGWGNTEAFF,TGTGCCAGCAGTTTATTAACAGGCTGGGGGAACACTGAAGCTTTCTTT
TRBV7-2,TRBJ1-2,-,-,CASSLVVPYGYTF,TGTGCCAGCAGCTTAGTAGTCCCTTATGGCTACACCTTC
TRBV5-4,TRBJ2-7,-,-,CASSFGRGYEQYF,TGTGCCAGCAGCTTCGGCAGGGGCTACGAGCAGTACTTC
TRBV7-2,TRBJ1-1,-,TRBD1,CASGSTGLRNTEAFF,TGTGCCAGCGGCTCGACAGGGTTGCGGAACACTGAAGCTTTCTTT
TRBV5-4,TRBJ2-7,few,-,CASSPDSQIYEQYF,TGTGCCAGCAGCCCGGACAGTCAAATCTACGAGCAGTACTTC
TRBV19,TRBJ2-7,once,TRBD2,CASSIGTGITGLAGAYEQYF,TGTGCCAGTAGTATAGGCACCGGGATTACCGGACTAGCGGGGGCCTACGAGCAGTACTTC
TRBV4-1,TRBJ2-7,-,-,CASSQVQAAYEQYF,TGCGCCAGCAGCCAAGTCCAGGCCGCCTACGAGCAGTACTTC
TRBV6-2/TRBV6-3,TRBJ2-6,-,TRBD2,CASSPPPGRAGANVLTF,TGTGCCAGCAGCCCTCCCCCTGGGAGGGCTGGGGCCAACGTCCTGACTTTC